This TCR beta chain was retrieved from a study of a mutant IDH1 vaccine in newly diagnosed glioma. Study-wide background: Patients got their first vaccination 4-6 weeks after radiotherapy alone, or with temozolomide cycles.

Time point described: week 11, during vaccination. What each vaccine dose contained was 300 ug of mutant IDH1 20-mer peptide, accompanied by topical imiquimod. Notes on this clone: Antigen: not known.

The data were produced by immunoSEQ multiplex PCR, yet TCRdb's version contains in-frame clones alone and is incomplete. This table holds 35,000 to 40,000 clones, roughly 89% found once. Trimming took 3 bases from V and 2 from J; bases not matched to a gene: 14. From germline, CDR1 is GTSNPN and CDR2 SVGIG (reference sequence). The CDR3 loop spans 17 amino acids. The gene calls are TRBV30 and TRBJ2-7; 9 nucleotides agree with TRBD1. The sequencing here drew on PBMCs, taken from a glioma patient whose treatment included an IDH1 peptide vaccine. This TCR was sampled from a man between 35 and 55 years old with glioma. CDR3 coding DNA: TGTGCCTGGAGCCTACAGACCTCGGACAGGGGTGCCTACGAGCAGTACTTC. This sequence encodes CAWSLQTSDRGAYEQYF.